These T cell receptor beta chains were read from a single sample in a study of blood T cell repertoires in COVID-19. Profiling relied on immunoSEQ multiplex PCR, and the TCRdb table lists in-frame clones only, not all of them. The data hold 250,000 to 350,000 clones, with around nine tenths observed a single time. Material for sequencing was peripheral blood. The receptors stem from a woman aged 40 to 50 who had recovered from COVID-19. Each CDR3 is given with its conserved first and last residue. Fields, in order: J gene, V gene, D gene, clone size, CDR3 DNA, CDR3 protein. A D gene is named only where the DNA matches it firmly. Some rows mark clone size as missing; the rest say once, few, many or name a class of expanded clone.

J gene: TRBJ1-6; V gene: TRBV7-2; D gene: .; clone size: .; CDR3 DNA: TGTGCCAGCAGCCCCGCAGGGGTTTCTAATTCACCCCTCCACTTT; CDR3 protein: CASSPAGVSNSPLHF
J gene: TRBJ2-5; V gene: TRBV30; D gene: TRBD2; clone size: .; CDR3 DNA: TGTGCCCGACGGGCGGGAGGGAACCAAGAGACCCAGTACTTC; CDR3 protein: CARRAGGNQETQYF
J gene: TRBJ2-1; V gene: TRBV12-5; D gene: .; clone size: .; CDR3 DNA: TGTGCTAGTGGTACAAGGACAGCTAGCGGCTCCTACAATGAGCAGTTCTTC; CDR3 protein: CASGTRTASGSYNEQFF
J gene: TRBJ2-1; V gene: TRBV20-1; D gene: TRBD2; clone size: .; CDR3 DNA: TGCAGTGCTAGTGTACTAGCGGAGCAAAATGAGCAGTTCTTC; CDR3 protein: CSASVLAEQNEQFF
J gene: TRBJ2-3; V gene: TRBV27; D gene: .; clone size: .; CDR3 DNA: TGTGCCAGCAGTTTATGGGGGGCGCGGGAGCCCAGCACAGATACGCAGTATTTT; CDR3 protein: CASSLWGAREPSTDTQYF
J gene: TRBJ2-3; V gene: TRBV27; D gene: TRBD2; clone size: .; CDR3 DNA: TGTGCCAGCAGTCCCGCCGGGACTAGCGGCACAGATACGCAGTATTTT; CDR3 protein: CASSPAGTSGTDTQYF
J gene: TRBJ2-4; V gene: TRBV12-3/TRBV12-4; D gene: .; clone size: .; CDR3 DNA: TGTGCCAGCAGCTCTGGGGGGAACATTCAGTACTTC; CDR3 protein: CASSSGGNIQYF
J gene: TRBJ2-7; V gene: TRBV5-5; D gene: TRBD2; clone size: .; CDR3 DNA: TGTGCCAGCAGCCGTCCGGGGACTAGCGATTACTACGAGCAGTACTTC; CDR3 protein: CASSRPGTSDYYEQYF
J gene: TRBJ2-3; V gene: TRBV7-6; D gene: .; clone size: .; CDR3 DNA: TGTGCCAGCAGCTTAAGACTTGCCGATACGCAGTATTTT; CDR3 protein: CASSLRLADTQYF
J gene: TRBJ2-7; V gene: TRBV7-9; D gene: TRBD2; clone size: few; CDR3 DNA: TGTGCCAGCAGCTTAGGGACTAGCGGGGGCTACGAGCAGTACTTC; CDR3 protein: CASSLGTSGGYEQYF
J gene: TRBJ2-2; V gene: TRBV25-1; D gene: TRBD1; clone size: few; CDR3 DNA: TGTGCCAGCAGTGCCCGACAGGGGCCGTCTGGGGAGCTGTTTTTT; CDR3 protein: CASSARQGPSGELFF
J gene: TRBJ1-6; V gene: TRBV18; D gene: .; clone size: once; CDR3 DNA: TGTGCCAGCTCACCGGGACTTCCGTCGAATTCACCCCTCCACTTT; CDR3 protein: CASSPGLPSNSPLHF
J gene: TRBJ2-7; V gene: TRBV3-1/TRBV3-2; D gene: TRBD1; clone size: .; CDR3 DNA: TGTGCCAGCAGCCAAGATCTCCAGGGGGCGTACGAGCAGTACTTC; CDR3 protein: CASSQDLQGAYEQYF
J gene: TRBJ2-3; V gene: TRBV9; D gene: .; clone size: .; CDR3 DNA: TGTGCCAGCAGCGTAGGTAGCGGAGGAGATACGCAGTATTTT; CDR3 protein: CASSVGSGGDTQYF
J gene: TRBJ1-5; V gene: TRBV30; D gene: TRBD1; clone size: .; CDR3 DNA: TGTGCCTGGAGCCTGGGGACAGGGTTGTTCAATCAGCCCCAGCATTTT; CDR3 protein: CAWSLGTGLFNQPQHF
J gene: TRBJ2-7; V gene: TRBV11-2; D gene: TRBD2; clone size: .; CDR3 DNA: TGTGCCAGCAGCTTCGCTAGCGGGAACTACGAGCAGTACTTC; CDR3 protein: CASSFASGNYEQYF
J gene: TRBJ2-7; V gene: TRBV14; D gene: TRBD2; clone size: .; CDR3 DNA: TGTGCCAGCAGCCAACTAGCGGCCTCCTACGAGCAGTACTTC; CDR3 protein: CASSQLAASYEQYF
J gene: TRBJ2-6; V gene: TRBV6-6; D gene: .; clone size: .; CDR3 DNA: TGTGCCAGCCAGTCTGTCTCTGGGGCCAACGTCCTGACTTTC; CDR3 protein: CASQSVSGANVLTF
J gene: TRBJ2-3; V gene: TRBV30; D gene: TRBD2; clone size: .; CDR3 DNA: TGTGCCTGGAGTGTATCGGGTAGCGGGAGGAACACAGATACGCAGTATTTT; CDR3 protein: CAWSVSGSGRNTDTQYF
J gene: TRBJ1-3; V gene: TRBV11-2; D gene: .; clone size: .; CDR3 DNA: TGTGCCAGCAGCTTAGGCGGGACTGAGTCTGGAAACACCATATATTTT; CDR3 protein: CASSLGGTESGNTIYF
J gene: TRBJ1-5; V gene: TRBV19; D gene: .; clone size: .; CDR3 DNA: TGTGCCAGCAGCGGTGGGATTCAGAATCAGCCCCAGCATTTT; CDR3 protein: CASSGGIQNQPQHF
J gene: TRBJ2-7; V gene: TRBV27; D gene: .; clone size: .; CDR3 DNA: TGTGCCGGCAGTTTAGGGGCTAGTTTGAACGAGCAGTACTTC; CDR3 protein: CAGSLGASLNEQYF
J gene: TRBJ2-7; V gene: TRBV19; D gene: TRBD1; clone size: .; CDR3 DNA: TGTGCCACGTCGAAAGGACAGGGGGCTTACGAGCAGTACTTC; CDR3 protein: CATSKGQGAYEQYF
J gene: TRBJ1-1; V gene: TRBV7-9; D gene: TRBD1; clone size: .; CDR3 DNA: TGTGCCAGCAGCCTAGAGGGACAGGGTACCCGGTCTGAAGCTTTCTTT; CDR3 protein: CASSLEGQGTRSEAFF
J gene: TRBJ1-4; V gene: TRBV30; D gene: TRBD1; clone size: once; CDR3 DNA: TGTGCCTGGAGTGGACAGGGGGCTAATGAAAAACTGTTTTTT; CDR3 protein: CAWSGQGANEKLFF
J gene: TRBJ1-1; V gene: TRBV5-6; D gene: TRBD1; clone size: .; CDR3 DNA: TGTGCCAGCAGCTTGGTAGGGACAGGGACTGAAGCTTTCTTT; CDR3 protein: CASSLVGTGTEAFF
J gene: TRBJ2-2; V gene: TRBV7-8; D gene: .; clone size: .; CDR3 DNA: TGTGCCAGCAGCTTAGCGGGGCCGAACGGGGAGCTGTTTTTT; CDR3 protein: CASSLAGPNGELFF
J gene: TRBJ2-7; V gene: TRBV5-6; D gene: .; clone size: .; CDR3 DNA: TGTGCCAGCAGCCCGCTTATGGACACGGTTCTCTCCTACGAGCAGTACTTC; CDR3 protein: CASSPLMDTVLSYEQYF
J gene: TRBJ2-2; V gene: TRBV19; D gene: .; clone size: .; CDR3 DNA: TGTGCCAGTAGGACCCCAGGGTCCGGGGAGCTGTTTTTT; CDR3 protein: CASRTPGSGELFF
J gene: TRBJ2-1; V gene: TRBV27; D gene: TRBD2; clone size: .; CDR3 DNA: TGTGCCAGCAGTTTAAGGCTAGCGGGGGACAATGAGCAGTTCTTC; CDR3 protein: CASSLRLAGDNEQFF
J gene: TRBJ1-2; V gene: TRBV30; D gene: TRBD1; clone size: .; CDR3 DNA: TGTGCCTGGAGTTGGACAGGGGGTGGCTACACCTTC; CDR3 protein: CAWSWTGGGYTF
J gene: TRBJ2-1; V gene: TRBV29-1; D gene: TRBD1; clone size: .; CDR3 DNA: TGCAGCGTGAACCGGGACAGGGGCAATGAGCAGTTCTTC; CDR3 protein: CSVNRDRGNEQFF
J gene: TRBJ2-1; V gene: TRBV19; D gene: .; clone size: .; CDR3 DNA: TGTGCCAGTAGTACGCGACAGGCAAGCTCCTACAATGAGCAGTTCTTC; CDR3 protein: CASSTRQASSYNEQFF
J gene: TRBJ1-4; V gene: TRBV5-1; D gene: TRBD1; clone size: .; CDR3 DNA: TGCGCCAGCAGCTCGGGACAGGGGGCGCCGGATGAAAAACTGTTTTTT; CDR3 protein: CASSSGQGAPDEKLFF
J gene: TRBJ2-5; V gene: TRBV3-1/TRBV3-2; D gene: TRBD2; clone size: .; CDR3 DNA: TGTGCCAGCAGCCTAGCGGGAGTGGAGACCCAGTACTTC; CDR3 protein: CASSLAGVETQYF
J gene: TRBJ2-2; V gene: TRBV27; D gene: .; clone size: .; CDR3 DNA: TGTGCCAGCAGTTTATCCTGGAACACCGGGGAGCTGTTTTTT; CDR3 protein: CASSLSWNTGELFF
J gene: TRBJ2-1; V gene: TRBV5-1; D gene: .; clone size: .; CDR3 DNA: TGCGCCAGCAGCTTAGGGGACTACAATGAGCAGTTCTTC; CDR3 protein: CASSLGDYNEQFF
J gene: TRBJ1-3; V gene: TRBV11-2; D gene: .; clone size: .; CDR3 DNA: TGTGCCAGCAGCACCGACAGCAACTCTGGAAACACCATATATTTT; CDR3 protein: CASSTDSNSGNTIYF
J gene: TRBJ2-3; V gene: TRBV9; D gene: .; clone size: .; CDR3 DNA: TGTGCCAGCAGCGTAGTGGGTCAGGGAGATACGCAGTATTTT; CDR3 protein: CASSVVGQGDTQYF
J gene: TRBJ1-5; V gene: TRBV27; D gene: .; clone size: .; CDR3 DNA: TGTGCCAGCAGTCCAACGGGGACATTTTATAGCAATCAGCCCCAGCATTTT; CDR3 protein: CASSPTGTFYSNQPQHF
J gene: TRBJ1-1; V gene: TRBV9; D gene: TRBD1; clone size: once; CDR3 DNA: TGTGCCAGCAGCGAGCGGACAGGTGAAGCTTTCTTT; CDR3 protein: CASSERTGEAFF
J gene: TRBJ1-1; V gene: TRBV5-1; D gene: TRBD1; clone size: .; CDR3 DNA: TGCGCCAGCAGCGCGGGACAGCTGAACACTGAAGCTTTCTTT; CDR3 protein: CASSAGQLNTEAFF
J gene: TRBJ1-2; V gene: TRBV10-3; D gene: .; clone size: .; CDR3 DNA: TGTGCCATCAGTGAGGGGGGGTCCCCGAACTATGGCTACACCTTC; CDR3 protein: CAISEGGSPNYGYTF